A single TCR beta chain is shown here with its context. The data belong to a study of beta chain features in type 1 diabetes. As every portion of the isolated RNA was reverse transcribed, the sequencing read expressed TCRB transcripts. The protocol was immunoSEQ multiplex PCR, while the TCRdb copy is restricted to in-frame clones and leaves out a portion. The table lists roughly 380,000 clones, about 20% of them singletons. Germline V gives CDR1 SGHRS, CDR2 YFSETQ. The CDR3 has 15 residues. V lost 7 bases, J lost 7 bases, and 12 bases stayed unmatched. This chain joins TRBV5-1 and TRBJ2-1; 9 bases agree with TRBD2. Sequencing was done on a sample of naive CD4+ T cells from blood. The clonotype originates from a young woman in good health. The CDR3 DNA reads as TGCGCCAGCCGACCGGGGGCTAGCGGGAAGAATGAGCAGTTCTTC. Protein sequence: CASRPGASGKNEQFF.